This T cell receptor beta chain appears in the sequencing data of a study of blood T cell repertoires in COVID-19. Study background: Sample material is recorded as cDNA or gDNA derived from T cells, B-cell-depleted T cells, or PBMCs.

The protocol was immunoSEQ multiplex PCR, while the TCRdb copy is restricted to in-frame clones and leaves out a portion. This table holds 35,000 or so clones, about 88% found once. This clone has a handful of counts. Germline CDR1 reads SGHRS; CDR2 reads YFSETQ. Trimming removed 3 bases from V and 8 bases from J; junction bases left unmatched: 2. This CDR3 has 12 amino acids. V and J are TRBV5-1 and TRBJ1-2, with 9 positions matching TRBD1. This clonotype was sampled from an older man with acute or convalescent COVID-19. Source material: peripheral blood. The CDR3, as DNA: TGCGCCAGCAGCTGGGACAGGGAAGGCTACACCTTC. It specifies CASSWDREGYTF.